These 26 T cell receptor beta chains originate from one sample sequenced in a study of blood T cell repertoires in COVID-19. Here immunoSEQ multiplex PCR was the method, and the copy in TCRdb shows in-frame clones only, minus some. The table shows roughly 250,000 clones, with about nine tenths occurring only once. The sequenced sample was PBMCs or T cells enriched from blood (not recorded which). These receptors originate from a woman aged 18-35 years who had recovered from COVID-19.

The chain recombines TRBV4-2 with TRBJ1-5; TRBD1 might be the D (5 bases). The germline CDR1 and CDR2 sequences are LGHNA and YNFKEQ. V lost 3 bases, J lost 3 bases, and 15 bases lay in between. This CDR3 is 16 amino acids long. The CDR3 here is CASSQVPGTSNQPQHF. The CDR3 nucleotides are TGTGCCAGCAGCCAGGTGCCGGGGACTTCCAATCAGCCCCAGCATTTT.

The chain combines TRBV5-5 with TRBJ1-5, with no clear D. CDR1 SGHKS and CDR2 YYEKEE come from the germline V gene (reference sequence). The CDR3 is 15 residues long. V dropped 0 bases and J dropped 1 base, with 8 bases sitting between them. This chain's CDR3 is CASSLVLLSNQPQHF. DNA of the CDR3: TGTGCCAGCAGCTTGGTACTCCTCAGCAATCAGCCCCAGCATTTT.

J is TRBJ1-5 and V is TRBV5-6, with a possible D match to TRBD1 (6 bases). Germline V gene lookup returns CDR1 SGHDT and CDR2 YYEEEE. Trimming shortened V by 1 base and J by 12 bases, and 14 bases separated the two germline ends. This CDR3 region has 13 residues. The CDR3 DNA sequence: TGTGCCAGCAGCTTGACAGGGCCAGGACTCCAGCATTTT. Protein: CASSLTGPGLQHF. Based on the CDR3 plus reference TRBV5-6 and TRBJ1-5, the full variable domain is DAGVTQSPTHLIKTRGQQVTLRCSPKSGHDTVSWYQQALGQGPQFIFQYYEEEERQRGNFPDRFSGHQFPNYSSELNVNALLLGDSALYLCASSLTGPGLQHFGDGTRLSIL.

The gene calls are TRBV19 and TRBJ1-2; D not certain. Germline CDR1 LNHDA, CDR2 SQIVND (reference sequence). Trimming stripped 4 bases from V and 4 bases from J, with 4 bases between. This CDR3 spans 11 amino acids. CDR3 loop: CASSTSYGYTF. CDR3 DNA sequence: TGTGCCAGTAGTACCTCCTATGGCTACACCTTC.

This clone has more than one count but fewer than ten. The rearrangement joins TRBV2 to TRBJ1-3, with D maybe TRBD1 (6 bases). CDR3 length: 14 amino acids. Germline V lookup: CDR1 SNHLY, CDR2 FYNNEI. V lost 9 bases to trimming and J lost 2 bases, with 14 bases between them. The DNA for the CDR3 is TGTGCCAGTAGAACAGACAGGACTGGAAACACCATATATTTT. Amino acids: CASRTDRTGNTIYF.

The rearrangement joins TRBV12-3 or TRBV12-4 to TRBJ2-7; the match to TRBD1 covers 7 bases. This CDR3 has 13 residues. J lost 6 bases, V lost 5 bases, and 7 bases had no gene match. CDR3 nucleotides: TGTGCCAGCAGTCCACGCAACAGGGGCGAGCAGTACTTC. Translation: CASSPRNRGEQYF.

V and J are TRBV9 and TRBJ2-7; the match to TRBD1 covers 9 bases. With V trimmed by 0 bases and J by 1 base, 5 bases remained unmatched. Per germline, CDR1 SGDLS and CDR2 YYNGEE. The CDR3 is 16 amino acids. CDR3 sequence reads: CASSVGRTGVSYEQYF. The CDR3 region has the DNA TGTGCCAGCAGCGTAGGCCGGACAGGGGTGTCCTACGAGCAGTACTTC.

This chain joins TRBV27 and TRBJ1-3; D is perhaps TRBD1 (6 bases). Per the germline V gene, CDR1 is MNHEY and CDR2 is SMNVEV (reference sequence). Trimming stripped 2 bases from V and 0 bases from J, with 17 bases between. The CDR3 runs 18 residues. CDR3 amino acids: CASSLRPGTYFSGNTIYF. The CDR3 coding sequence is TGTGCCAGCAGTTTACGCCCCGGGACATACTTCTCTGGAAACACCATATATTTT.

The rearrangement joins TRBV7-9 to TRBJ1-1; D unclear. Trimming pared 5 bases from V and 2 bases from J, leaving 12 bases between. CDR3 size: 14 residues. The V gene's germline CDR1 is SEHNR and CDR2 FQNEAQ (reference sequence). CDR3 DNA: TGTGCCAGCAGCGCGACTGGAGATAACACTGAAGCTTTCTTT. This encodes CASSATGDNTEAFF. Full variable domain (remainder filled in from reference TRBV7-9 and TRBJ1-1): DTGVSQNPRHKITKRGQNVTFRCDPISEHNRLYWYRQTLGQGPEFLTYFQNEAQLEKSRLLSDRFSAERPKGSFSTLEIQRTEQGDSAMYLCASSATGDNTEAFFGQGTRLTVV.

The V and J genes are TRBV9 and TRBJ2-7; D is perhaps TRBD1 (6 bases). Germline CDR1 reads SGDLS; CDR2 reads YYNGEE. The CDR3 is made up of 14 amino acids. Between the trimmed V and J ends, which lost 0 bases and 2 bases, there was a span of 9 bases. CDR3 in DNA: TGTGCCAGCAGCGTAGGGGACACGGCCTACGAGCAGTACTTC. This sequence encodes CASSVGDTAYEQYF.

The gene calls are TRBV18 and TRBJ1-4; 9 bases align to TRBD1. The CDR3 spans 17 residues. Germline V lookup: CDR1 KGHSH, CDR2 LQKENI. Unmatched junction bases numbered 8, after V lost 2 bases and J lost 4 bases. CDR3 region: CASSPGTGGSGNEKLFF. CDR3 nucleotides: TGTGCCAGCTCACCAGGAACAGGGGGCTCGGGTAATGAAAAACTGTTTTTT.

The chain carries TRBV14 and TRBJ2-2, with TRBD2 matching over 15 bases. The CDR3 has 21 amino acids. Germline V gives CDR1 SGHDN, CDR2 FVKESK. V gave up 4 bases and J gave up 3 bases; unmatched junction bases: 15. CDR3 loop: CASSPSRTSGRVKGDTGELFF. The CDR3 nucleotides are TGTGCCAGCAGCCCGTCGCGGACTAGCGGGAGGGTAAAAGGTGACACCGGGGAGCTGTTTTTT.

The table lists this clone with a count of one. The chain joins TRBV12-3 or TRBV12-4 to TRBJ2-1; 8 bases match TRBD2. With V trimmed by 5 bases and J by 7 bases, 4 bases remained unmatched. The CDR3 totals 13 residues. In nucleotides, the CDR3 is TGTGCCAGCAGTCCGGGGACTAGAAATGAGCAGTTCTTC. Protein product: CASSPGTRNEQFF.

This rearrangement joins TRBV28 to TRBJ1-4; 10 bases are a match to TRBD1. Germline V gene sequence: CDR1 MDHEN, CDR2 SYDVKM. This CDR3 comprises 14 residues. V lost 11 bases, J lost 7 bases, and 10 bases stayed unmatched. CDR3 amino acids: CAVKEWTGGEKLFF. The CDR3 DNA is TGTGCCGTCAAAGAATGGACAGGGGGTGAAAAACTGTTTTTT.

This clone was seen a handful of times. The chain carries TRBV9 and TRBJ2-1; 9 nucleotides agree with TRBD2. Germline CDR1 reads SGDLS; CDR2 reads YYNGEE. V lost 4 bases, J lost 0 bases, and 5 bases stayed unmatched. The CDR3 totals 16 residues. This CDR3 is CASSPRSGSSYNEQFF. CDR3 coding DNA: TGTGCCAGCAGCCCTCGTAGCGGGAGCTCCTACAATGAGCAGTTCTTC.

The V call is TRBV19, the J call TRBJ2-1; 12 bases match TRBD2. CDR3 length equals 17 residues. The junction had 6 bases not matched to a gene; V was cut back by 5 bases and J by 1 base. Per germline, CDR1 LNHDA and CDR2 SQIVND (reference sequence). This CDR3 reads CASSALAGGLSYNEQFF. CDR3 DNA: TGTGCCAGTAGTGCCCTAGCGGGAGGGCTATCCTACAATGAGCAGTTCTTC. Filled out from reference TRBV19 and TRBJ2-1, the complete variable domain reads DGGITQSPKYLFRKEGQNVTLSCEQNLNHDAMYWYRQDPGQGLRLIYYSQIVNDFQKGDIAEGYSVSREKKESFPLTVTSAQKNPTAFYLCASSALAGGLSYNEQFFGPGTRLTVL.

The chain employs TRBV27 and TRBJ1-6; TRBD1 aligns across 9 bases. There are 15 residues in the CDR3. J was trimmed by 8 bases and V by 7 bases; bases with no gene match: 9. Germline V CDR1 and CDR2: MNHEY, SMNVEV (reference sequence). The CDR3 here is CASNSGGTGHSPLHF. The CDR3 nucleotides read TGTGCCAGCAACTCAGGGGGGACAGGGCATTCACCCCTCCACTTT.

V and J are TRBV19 and TRBJ2-1; D possibly corresponds to TRBD1 (6 bases). Germline CDR1 LNHDA, CDR2 SQIVND (reference sequence). The CDR3 is 14 amino acids. The ends were cut back, 8 bases at V and 4 bases at J, with 15 bases in the middle. CDR3 protein: CASARDIIYNEQFF. For the CDR3, the DNA is TGTGCCAGTGCCCGGGACATCATTTACAATGAGCAGTTCTTC.

V is TRBV4-3 and J is TRBJ1-5; D perhaps matches TRBD1 (5 bases). The CDR3 has 14 amino acids. V was cut by 0 bases and J by 2 bases, with 5 bases left in between. CDR1 is LGHNA, CDR2 YSLEER, per germline. Written as DNA, the CDR3 is TGCGCCAGCAGCCAAGACAGGGGCAATCAGCCCCAGCATTTT. This translates into CASSQDRGNQPQHF.

The chain combines TRBV7-9 with TRBJ1-2; the match to TRBD1 covers 8 bases. The germline gives CDR1 SEHNR, CDR2 FQNEAQ (reference sequence). Unmatched junction bases numbered 9, after V lost 5 bases and J lost 4 bases. The CDR3 extends over 15 amino acids. CDR3 in amino acids: CASSPPQGAVYGYTF. CDR3 DNA: TGTGCCAGCAGCCCCCCTCAGGGGGCGGTCTATGGCTACACCTTC.

This chain uses TRBV10-1 with TRBJ2-7, with 10 bases aligning to TRBD1. This CDR3 contains 14 residues. With 11 bases clipped from V and 0 bases from J, the junction kept 7 bases outside the gene matches. Germline values: CDR1 WNHNN, CDR2 SYGVQD (reference sequence). CDR3 sequence: CAPRGTGDSYEQYF. CDR3 DNA: TGCGCCCCCAGGGGGACAGGGGACTCCTACGAGCAGTACTTC.

The chain couples TRBV7-9 to TRBJ2-3; perhaps TRBD2 as D (5 bases). CDR3 size: 14 residues. Germline loops: CDR1 SEHNR, CDR2 FQNEAQ (reference sequence). V was pared by 6 bases and J by 0 bases, with 10 bases between. CDR3 sequence (DNA): TGTGCCAGCAGTCCCGGGGTTAGCACAGATACGCAGTATTTT. Translating it yields CASSPGVSTDTQYF. Variable domain in full (rest from reference TRBV7-9 and TRBJ2-3): DTGVSQNPRHKITKRGQNVTFRCDPISEHNRLYWYRQTLGQGPEFLTYFQNEAQLEKSRLLSDRFSAERPKGSFSTLEIQRTEQGDSAMYLCASSPGVSTDTQYFGPGTRLTVL.

The chain has TRBV28 and TRBJ1-6, with D uncertain. V lost 5 bases, J lost 8 bases, and 7 bases lay in between. The germline V gene encodes CDR1 MDHEN and CDR2 SYDVKM. There are 12 residues in the CDR3. The CDR3 DNA follows: TGTGCCAGCAGTCTCTCCGATTCACCCCTCCACTTT. This sequence encodes CASSLSDSPLHF.

This rearrangement joins TRBV6-5 to TRBJ1-1; 8 bases are a match to TRBD1. This CDR3 spans 13 amino acids. CDR1 and CDR2 from the germline V gene are MNHEY and SVGAGI. The J segment lost 6 bases and the V segment lost 3 bases, leaving 3 bases of the junction unmatched. DNA of the CDR3: TGTGCCAGCAGTTATCAGGGGGCCCCTGAAGCTTTCTTT. Its protein is CASSYQGAPEAFF.

The V gene is TRBV9, the J gene TRBJ2-3; D is unclear. V was clipped by 3 bases and J by 0 bases, with 5 bases between them. Germline CDR1 is SGDLS and CDR2 is YYNGEE. The CDR3 totals 13 residues. The chain's CDR3 is CASSAPSTDTQYF. Here the CDR3 DNA reads TGTGCCAGCAGCGCTCCTAGCACAGATACGCAGTATTTT.

This chain connects TRBV5-1 to TRBJ1-1; D is possibly TRBD1 (5 bases). The V end lost 0 bases, the J end lost 9 bases, and 24 bases lay between the germline ends. The V gene's germline CDR1 is SGHRS and CDR2 YFSETQ. The CDR3 is 17 amino acids. The CDR3, as DNA: TGCGCCAGCAGCTTGGGTATTACCGTGCAGGGACTTAATCAAGCTTTCTTT. This codes for CASSLGITVQGLNQAFF.